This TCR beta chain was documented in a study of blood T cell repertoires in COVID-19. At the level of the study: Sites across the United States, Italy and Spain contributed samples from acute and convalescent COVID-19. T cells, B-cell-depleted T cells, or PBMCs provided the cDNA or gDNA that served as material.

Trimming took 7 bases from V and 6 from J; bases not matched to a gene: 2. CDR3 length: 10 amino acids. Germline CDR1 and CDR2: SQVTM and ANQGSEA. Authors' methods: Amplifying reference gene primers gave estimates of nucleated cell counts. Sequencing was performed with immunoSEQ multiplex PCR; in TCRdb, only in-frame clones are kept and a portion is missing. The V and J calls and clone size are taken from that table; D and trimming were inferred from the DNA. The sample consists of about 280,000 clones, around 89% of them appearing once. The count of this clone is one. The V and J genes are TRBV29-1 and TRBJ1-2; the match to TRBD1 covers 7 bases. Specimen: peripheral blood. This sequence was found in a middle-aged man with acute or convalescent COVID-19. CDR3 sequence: CSAGTDGYTF. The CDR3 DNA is TGCAGCGCCGGGACAGATGGCTACACCTTC.